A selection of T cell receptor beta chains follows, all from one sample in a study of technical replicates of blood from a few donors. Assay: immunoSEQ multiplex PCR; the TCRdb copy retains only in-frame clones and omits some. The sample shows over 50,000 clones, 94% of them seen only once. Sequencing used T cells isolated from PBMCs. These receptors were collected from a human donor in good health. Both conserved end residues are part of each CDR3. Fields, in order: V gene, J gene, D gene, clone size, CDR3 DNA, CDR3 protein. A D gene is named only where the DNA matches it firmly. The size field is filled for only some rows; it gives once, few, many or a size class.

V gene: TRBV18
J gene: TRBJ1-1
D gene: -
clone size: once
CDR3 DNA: TGTGCCAGCTCACACGACAGGCTGAACACTGAAGCTTTCTTT
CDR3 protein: CASSHDRLNTEAFF

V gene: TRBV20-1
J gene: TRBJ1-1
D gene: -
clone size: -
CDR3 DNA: TGCAGTGCTAATAGGAACACTGAAGCTTTCTTT
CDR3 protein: CSANRNTEAFF

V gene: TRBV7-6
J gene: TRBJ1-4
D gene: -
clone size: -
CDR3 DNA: TGTGCCAGCAGCATCCGGGCTGGGCGGGATGGTGAAAAACTGTTTTTT
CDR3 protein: CASSIRAGRDGEKLFF

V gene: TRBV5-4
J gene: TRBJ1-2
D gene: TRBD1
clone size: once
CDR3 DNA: TGTGCCAGCAGCCCAACCGGACAGGGGCATGGCTACACCTTC
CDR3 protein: CASSPTGQGHGYTF

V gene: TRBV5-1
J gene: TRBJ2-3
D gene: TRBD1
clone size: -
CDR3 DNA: TGCGCCAGCAGCTTGCGACCCAGGACAGGGGGTCTCATAGCTGGCACAGATACGCAGTATTTT
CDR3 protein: CASSLRPRTGGLIAGTDTQYF

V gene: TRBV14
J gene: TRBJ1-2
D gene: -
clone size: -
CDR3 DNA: TGTGCCAGCAGCCAAGTCGACAAGTATGGCTACACCTTC
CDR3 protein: CASSQVDKYGYTF

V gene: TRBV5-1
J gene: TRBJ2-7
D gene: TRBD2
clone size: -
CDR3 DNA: TGCGCCAGTACGACTAGCGAAGAAAACTACGAGCAGTACTTC
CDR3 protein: CASTTSEENYEQYF

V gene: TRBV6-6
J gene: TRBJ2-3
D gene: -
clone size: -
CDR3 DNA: TGTGCCAGCAGTTACTCCCGTAGAGGTTACACAGATACGCAGTATTTT
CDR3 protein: CASSYSRRGYTDTQYF

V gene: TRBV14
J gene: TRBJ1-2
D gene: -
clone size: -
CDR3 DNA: TGTGCCAGCAGCCATCAGACAGCCCACTATGGCTACACCTTC
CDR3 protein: CASSHQTAHYGYTF

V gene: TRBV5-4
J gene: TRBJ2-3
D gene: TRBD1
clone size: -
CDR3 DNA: TGTGCCAGCAGCGATGACAGGGGCGGCACAGATACGCAGTATTTT
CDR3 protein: CASSDDRGGTDTQYF

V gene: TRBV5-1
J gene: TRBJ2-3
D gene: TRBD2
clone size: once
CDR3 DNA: TGCGCCAGCAGGTTACCCGGCCAATCGGGACTAGCGGGAGGGCCCTCCATTAAATATACGCAGTATTTT
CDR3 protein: CASRLPGQSGLAGGPSIKYTQYF

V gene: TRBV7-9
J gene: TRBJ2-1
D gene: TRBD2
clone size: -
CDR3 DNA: TGTGCCAGCAGCCGGACTAGCGGGGACAATGAGCAGTTCTTC
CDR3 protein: CASSRTSGDNEQFF

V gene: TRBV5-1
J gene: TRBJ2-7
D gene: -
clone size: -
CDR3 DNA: TGCGCCAGCAGCTTGTCAGCAGGGGCTACCGTCTACGAGCAGTACTTC
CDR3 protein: CASSLSAGATVYEQYF

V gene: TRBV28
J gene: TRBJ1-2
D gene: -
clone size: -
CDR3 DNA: TGTGCCAGCAGGGAACAGTACTATGGCTACACCTTC
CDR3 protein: CASREQYYGYTF

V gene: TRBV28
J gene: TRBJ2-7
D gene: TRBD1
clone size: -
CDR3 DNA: TGTGCCAGCATCCCCGGGACAGGGGGAATCGAGCAGTACTTC
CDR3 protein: CASIPGTGGIEQYF

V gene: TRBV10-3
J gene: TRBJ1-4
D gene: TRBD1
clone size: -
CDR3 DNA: TGTGCCACTGGGGCCAGGGGGAATGAAAAACTGTTTTTT
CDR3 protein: CATGARGNEKLFF

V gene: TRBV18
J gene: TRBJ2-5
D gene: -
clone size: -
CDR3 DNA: TGTGCCAGCTCACCAATTCAGGGGTTTTCCCAAGAGACCCAGTACTTC
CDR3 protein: CASSPIQGFSQETQYF

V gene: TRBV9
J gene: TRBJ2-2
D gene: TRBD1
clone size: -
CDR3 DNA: TGTGCCGCCTCCCAGGGGGTGAGCACCGGGGAGCTGTTTTTT
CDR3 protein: CAASQGVSTGELFF

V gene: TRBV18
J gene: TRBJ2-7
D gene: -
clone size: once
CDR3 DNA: TGTGCCAGCTCACCAAATAGGGGCGAGCAGTACTTC
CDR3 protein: CASSPNRGEQYF

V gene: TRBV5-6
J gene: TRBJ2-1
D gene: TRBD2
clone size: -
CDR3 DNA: TGTGCCAGCAGCTTGGTAGCGGGGGGCAATGAGCAGTTCTTC
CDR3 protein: CASSLVAGGNEQFF

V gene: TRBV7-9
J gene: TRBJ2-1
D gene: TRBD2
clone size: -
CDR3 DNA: TGTGCCAGCAGCTTACCAGCGGGAGTTTCATTCTATGAGCAGTTCTTC
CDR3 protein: CASSLPAGVSFYEQFF

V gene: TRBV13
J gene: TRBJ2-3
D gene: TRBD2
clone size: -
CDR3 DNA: TGTGCCAGCAGCTCCTGGACTAGCGGGAGCATCACAGATACGCAGTATTTT
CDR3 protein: CASSSWTSGSITDTQYF

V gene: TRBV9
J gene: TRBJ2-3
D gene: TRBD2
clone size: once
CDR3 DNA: TGTGCCAGCAGTGTGGCTAGCGGGAGGGTTCCAGATACGCAGTATTTT
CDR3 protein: CASSVASGRVPDTQYF

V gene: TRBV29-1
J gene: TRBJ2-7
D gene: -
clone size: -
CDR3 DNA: TGCAGCGTTGAACGTGGGCCCTCCTACGAGCAGTACTTC
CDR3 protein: CSVERGPSYEQYF

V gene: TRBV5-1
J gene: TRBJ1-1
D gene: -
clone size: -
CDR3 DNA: TGCGCCAGCAGCTTGGCCCCAGGTCCTGCCACTGAAGCTTTCTTT
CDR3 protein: CASSLAPGPATEAFF

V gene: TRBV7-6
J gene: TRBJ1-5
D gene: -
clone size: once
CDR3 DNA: TGTGCCAGCAGCCCGACAGTGAGTCCGGATCAGCCCCAGCATTTT
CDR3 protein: CASSPTVSPDQPQHF

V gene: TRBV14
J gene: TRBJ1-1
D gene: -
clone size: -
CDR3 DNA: TGTGCCAGCAGCCAGGCCAGGTTCACTGAAGCTTTCTTT
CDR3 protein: CASSQARFTEAFF

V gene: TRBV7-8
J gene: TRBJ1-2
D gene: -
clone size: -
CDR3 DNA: TGTGCCAGCAGCCGAACAGGACGGTCGGGCTACACCTTC
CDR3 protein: CASSRTGRSGYTF

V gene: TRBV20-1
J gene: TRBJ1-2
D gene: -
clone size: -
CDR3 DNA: TGCAGTGCTAGAGTACAGGTGGGCTACACCTTC
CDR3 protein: CSARVQVGYTF

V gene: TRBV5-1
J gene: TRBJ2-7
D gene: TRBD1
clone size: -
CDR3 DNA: TGCGCCAGCAGCTTACAGGGGAACACCCACGAGCAGTACTTC
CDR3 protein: CASSLQGNTHEQYF

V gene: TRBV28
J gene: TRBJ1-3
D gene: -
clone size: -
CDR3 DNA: TGTGCCAGCGCGGGGGACATGGTTGGAAACACCATATATTTT
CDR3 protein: CASAGDMVGNTIYF

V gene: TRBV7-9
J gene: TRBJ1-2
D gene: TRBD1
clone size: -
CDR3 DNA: TGTGCCAGCAGCTTAAGGGACAGGGACTCACTCCACTATGGCTACACCTTC
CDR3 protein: CASSLRDRDSLHYGYTF

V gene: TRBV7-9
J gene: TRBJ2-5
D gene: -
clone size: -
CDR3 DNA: TGTGCCAGCACTCGACCGGGACTCGCTCAAGAGACCCAGTACTTC
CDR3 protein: CASTRPGLAQETQYF